The sequence of this T cell receptor beta chain was determined in a study of OX40 agonist ivuxolimab in advanced cancers. Method: immunoSEQ multiplex PCR; TCRdb's copy keeps in-frame clones and lacks some. There are about 78,000 clones in the sample; around 86% occur only once, and roughly 0.25% lies in the top ten. The CDR3 loop spans 11 amino acids. Trimming left V 5 bases short and J 6 bases short, with 8 bases between. Germline CDR1 SNHLY, CDR2 FYNNEI. The chain carries TRBV2 and TRBJ2-7, with unresolved D. This TCR was sampled from an adult with an advanced solid tumor such as melanoma, head and neck, liver or kidney cancer. The source was CD4+ or CD8+ T cells sorted from blood, collected in a trial of the OX40 agonist ivuxolimab. CDR3 sequence reads: CASSPTGEQYF. The CDR3 bases are TGTGCCAGCAGTCCCACGGGCGAGCAGTACTTC.